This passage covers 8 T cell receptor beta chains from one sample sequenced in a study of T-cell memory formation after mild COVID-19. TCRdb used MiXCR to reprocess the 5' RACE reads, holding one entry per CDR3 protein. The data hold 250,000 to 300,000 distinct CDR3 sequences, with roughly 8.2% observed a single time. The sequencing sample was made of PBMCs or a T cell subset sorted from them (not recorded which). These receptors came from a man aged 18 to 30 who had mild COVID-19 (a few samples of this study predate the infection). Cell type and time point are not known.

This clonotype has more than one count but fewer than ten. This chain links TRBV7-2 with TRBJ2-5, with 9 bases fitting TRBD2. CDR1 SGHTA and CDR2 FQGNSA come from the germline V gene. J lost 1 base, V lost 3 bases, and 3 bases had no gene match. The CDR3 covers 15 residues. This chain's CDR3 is CASSFRLAVQETQYF. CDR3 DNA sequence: TGTGCCAGCAGCTTCAGACTAGCGGTCCAAGAGACCCAGTACTTC.

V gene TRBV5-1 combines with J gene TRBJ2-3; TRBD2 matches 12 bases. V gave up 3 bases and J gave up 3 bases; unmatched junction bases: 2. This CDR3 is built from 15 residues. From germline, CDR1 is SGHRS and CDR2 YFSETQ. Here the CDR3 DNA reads TGCGCCAGCAGCTACACTAGCGGGGGGACAGATACGCAGTATTTT. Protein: CASSYTSGGTDTQYF.

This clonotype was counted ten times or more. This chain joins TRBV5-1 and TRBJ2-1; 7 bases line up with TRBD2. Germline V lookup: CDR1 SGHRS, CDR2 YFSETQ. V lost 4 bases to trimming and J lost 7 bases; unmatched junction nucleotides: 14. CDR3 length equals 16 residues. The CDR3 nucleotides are TGCGCCAGCAGCCCGATAACCGGACTAGGGGTGAATGAGCAGTTCTTC. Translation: CASSPITGLGVNEQFF.

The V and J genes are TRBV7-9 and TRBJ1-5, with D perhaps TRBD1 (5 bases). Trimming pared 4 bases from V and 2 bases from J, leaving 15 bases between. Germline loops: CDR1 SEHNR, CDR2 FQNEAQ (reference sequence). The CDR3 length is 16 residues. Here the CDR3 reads CASSYGGDTRNQPQHF. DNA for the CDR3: TGTGCCAGCAGCTACGGGGGAGACACTCGCAATCAGCCCCAGCATTTT.

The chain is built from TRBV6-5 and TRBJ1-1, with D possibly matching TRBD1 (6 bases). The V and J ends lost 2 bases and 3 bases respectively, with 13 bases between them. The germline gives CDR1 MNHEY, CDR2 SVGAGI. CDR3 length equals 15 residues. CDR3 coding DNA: TGTGCCAGCAGTTACGGGTTCAGGGGAGACACTGAAGCTTTCTTT. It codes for CASSYGFRGDTEAFF.

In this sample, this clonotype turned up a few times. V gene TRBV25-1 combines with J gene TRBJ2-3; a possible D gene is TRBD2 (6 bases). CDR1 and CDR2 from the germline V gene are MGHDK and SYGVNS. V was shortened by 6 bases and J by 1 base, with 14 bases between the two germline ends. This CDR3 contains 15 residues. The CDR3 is CASRNAGYGTDTQYF. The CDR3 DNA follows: TGTGCCAGCAGAAACGCGGGGTATGGCACAGATACGCAGTATTTT. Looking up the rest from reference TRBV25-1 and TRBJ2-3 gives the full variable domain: EADIYQTPRYLVIGTGKKITLECSQTMGHDKMYWYQQDPGMELHLIHYSYGVNSTEKGDLSSESTVSRIRTEHFPLTLESARPSHTSQYLCASRNAGYGTDTQYFGPGTRLTVL.

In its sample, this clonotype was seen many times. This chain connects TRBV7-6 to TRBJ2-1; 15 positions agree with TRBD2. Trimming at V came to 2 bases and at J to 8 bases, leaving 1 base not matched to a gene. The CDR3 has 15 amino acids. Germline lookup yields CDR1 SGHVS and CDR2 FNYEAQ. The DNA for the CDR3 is TGTGCCAGCAGCTTATGGACTAGCGGGGGGGATGAGCAGTTCTTC. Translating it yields CASSLWTSGGDEQFF.

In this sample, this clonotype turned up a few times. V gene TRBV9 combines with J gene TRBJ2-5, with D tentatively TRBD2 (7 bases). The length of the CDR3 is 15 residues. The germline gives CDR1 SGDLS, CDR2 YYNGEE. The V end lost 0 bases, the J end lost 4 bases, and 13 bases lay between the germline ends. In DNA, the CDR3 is TGTGCCAGCAGCGTAGGGGGGGGCCCCCCAGAGACCCAGTACTTC. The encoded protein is CASSVGGGPPETQYF.